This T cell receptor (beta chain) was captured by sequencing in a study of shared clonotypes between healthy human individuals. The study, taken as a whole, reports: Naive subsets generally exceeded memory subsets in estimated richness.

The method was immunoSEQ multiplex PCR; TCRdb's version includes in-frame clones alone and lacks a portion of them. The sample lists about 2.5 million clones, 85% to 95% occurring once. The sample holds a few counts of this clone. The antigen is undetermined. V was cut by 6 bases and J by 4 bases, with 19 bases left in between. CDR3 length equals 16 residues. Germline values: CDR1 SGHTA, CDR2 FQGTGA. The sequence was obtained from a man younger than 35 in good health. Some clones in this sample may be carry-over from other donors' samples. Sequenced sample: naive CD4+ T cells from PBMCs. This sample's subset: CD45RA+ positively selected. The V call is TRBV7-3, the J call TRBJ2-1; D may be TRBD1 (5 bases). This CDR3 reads CASSPLYRKAYNEQFF. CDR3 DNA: TGTGCCAGCAGTCCGCTCTACAGGAAGGCTTACAATGAGCAGTTCTTC.